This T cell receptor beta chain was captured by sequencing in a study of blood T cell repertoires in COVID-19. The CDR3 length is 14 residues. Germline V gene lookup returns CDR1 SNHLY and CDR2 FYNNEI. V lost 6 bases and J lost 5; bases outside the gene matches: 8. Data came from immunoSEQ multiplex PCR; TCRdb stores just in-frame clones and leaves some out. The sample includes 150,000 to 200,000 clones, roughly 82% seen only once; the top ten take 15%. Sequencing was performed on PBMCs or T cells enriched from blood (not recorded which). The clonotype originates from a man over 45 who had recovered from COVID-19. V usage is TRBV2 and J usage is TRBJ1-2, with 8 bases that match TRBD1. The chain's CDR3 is CASRADRARYGYTF. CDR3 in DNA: TGTGCCAGCAGGGCGGACAGGGCACGATATGGCTACACCTTC.